Following are 17 T cell receptor beta chains from one sample sequenced in a study of blood T cell repertoires in COVID-19. Profiled with immunoSEQ multiplex PCR; TCRdb holds only in-frame clones, not every one. The table lists 210,000 or so clones, 89% of them singletons. Material: peripheral blood. The source is a woman aged 40 to 49 with acute or convalescent COVID-19.

This clone appeared a few times. The chain joins TRBV7-2 to TRBJ1-1; 7 positions agree with TRBD1. CDR1 and CDR2 (germline): SGHTA, FQGNSA. The CDR3 is 13 amino acids. J gave up 1 base and V 7 bases, and 3 bases lay outside the gene matches. CDR3 sequence: CASNRDRNTEAFF. The CDR3 DNA reads TGTGCCAGCAATAGGGACAGGAACACTGAAGCTTTCTTT.

V and J are TRBV4-1 and TRBJ1-1; D possibly corresponds to TRBD1 (5 bases). The CDR3 contains 13 residues. Germline CDR1 MGHRA, CDR2 YSYEKL. The V end lost 8 bases, the J end lost 5 bases, and 15 bases lay between the germline ends. CDR3 residues: CASGAGGGTEAFF. In DNA, the CDR3 is TGCGCCAGCGGCGCCGGGGGAGGGACTGAAGCTTTCTTT.

The chain employs TRBV11-2 and TRBJ1-4; the match to TRBD1 covers 8 bases. The CDR3 consists of 15 residues. CDR1 and CDR2 from the germline V gene are SGHAT and FQNNGV. V lost 1 base, J lost 4 bases, and 2 bases stayed unmatched. The CDR3 DNA reads as TGTGCCAGCAGCTTAGGGACAGGGATTAATGAAAAACTGTTTTTT. Its translation is CASSLGTGINEKLFF.

In this sample, this clone turned up once. The chain carries TRBV5-6 and TRBJ2-7; D is uncertain. There are 16 residues in the CDR3. V was shortened by 0 bases and J by 0 bases, with 13 bases between the two germline ends. CDR1 is SGHDT, CDR2 YYEEEE, per germline. The CDR3 nucleotides read TGTGCCAGCAGCTTGGTAGGCACTATTAGCTCCTACGAGCAGTACGTC. It is translated as CASSLVGTISSYEQYV.

The V gene is TRBV21-1, the J gene TRBJ1-1. TRBV21-1 is a pseudogene segment. There are 14 residues in the CDR3. Here the CDR3 reads CASSKARPNTEAFF. The CDR3 nucleotides are TGTGCCAGCAGCAAAGCGCGGCCGAACACTGAAGCTTTCTTT.

CDR3 sequence (DNA): TGCGCCAGCAGATTGCAGGGGGGTGGCACAGATACGCAGTATTTT. Its translation: CASRLQGGGTDTQYF. This sequence joins TRBV4-1 and TRBJ2-3, with D perhaps matching TRBD1 (7 bases). Trimming shortened V by 6 bases and J by 1 base, and 14 bases separated the two germline ends. Germline assignment: CDR1 MGHRA and CDR2 YSYEKL. The CDR3 sequence is 15 residues long.

This clone occurred a few times. The chain uses TRBV10-2 and TRBJ1-2; 10 bases agree with TRBD1. The CDR3 covers 13 residues. Trimming removed 5 bases from V and 7 bases from J; junction bases left unmatched: 4. Per the germline V gene, CDR1 is WSHSY and CDR2 is SAAADI. The CDR3 DNA sequence: TGCGCCAGCAGTTCCCGACAGGGGGCTGGCTACACCTTC. This sequence encodes CASSSRQGAGYTF.

A single count supports this clone. V is TRBV24-1 and J is TRBJ2-1; 9 positions match TRBD2. Germline-derived CDR1 and CDR2 are KGHDR and SFDVKD. The trim removed 12 bases at V and 7 bases at J, leaving 12 bases unmatched. This CDR3 comprises 14 residues. CDR3 nucleotides: TGTGCCTCCGCGGCGGGGGGGCGCCGAAATGAGCAGTTCTTC. Protein sequence: CASAAGGRRNEQFF.

The chain joins TRBV24-1 to TRBJ2-3; TRBD2 matches at 7 bases. Per the germline V gene, CDR1 is KGHDR and CDR2 is SFDVKD. There are 17 residues in the CDR3. V lost 2 bases, J lost 5 bases, and 12 bases stayed unmatched. The DNA for the CDR3 is TGTGCCACCAGTGATTCACAAGCGGGGTTTGAGCGAGATACGCAGTATTTT. Amino acid sequence: CATSDSQAGFERDTQYF.

The V call is TRBV2, the J call TRBJ2-1; 8 nucleotides agree with TRBD1. The junction had 7 bases not matched to a gene; V was cut back by 8 bases and J by 4 bases. Germline CDR1 SNHLY, CDR2 FYNNEI. This CDR3 has 14 residues. Written as DNA, the CDR3 is TGTGCCAGCGTACCCCGGACAGGGTACAATGAGCAGTTCTTC. It codes for CASVPRTGYNEQFF.

A single count supports this clone. The chain is built from TRBV5-1 and TRBJ2-1, with TRBD2 matching 9 bases. Trimming cost V 4 bases and J 6 bases; bases outside gene matches: 8. The CDR3 runs 15 residues. Germline loops: CDR1 SGHRS, CDR2 YFSETQ. For the CDR3, the DNA is TGCGCCAGCAGCCCCGCGGGGGGGCCGTTCAATGAGCAGTTCTTC. Its protein product is CASSPAGGPFNEQFF.

CDR3 in DNA: TGTGCCTGGAGTAAGATGGGACAGCACCAAGAGACCCAGTACTTC. Its translation: CAWSKMGQHQETQYF. V and J are TRBV30 and TRBJ2-5; 7 bases agree with TRBD1. CDR1 and CDR2 from the germline V gene are GTSNPN and SVGIG (reference sequence). V dropped 2 bases and J dropped 0; count of bases not matched to a gene: 6. The CDR3 extends over 15 amino acids.

J is TRBJ2-5 and V is TRBV7-2, with D possibly being TRBD1 (7 bases). Germline loops: CDR1 SGHTA, CDR2 FQGNSA. V lost 5 bases, J lost 5 bases, and 18 bases lay in between. This CDR3 contains 15 residues. The CDR3 DNA reads as TGTGCCAGCAGCCTCACAGGGGCCCGGGGGGAGACCCAGTACTTC. Amino acids: CASSLTGARGETQYF.

V and J are TRBV6-5 and TRBJ2-1, with D possibly matching TRBD2 (6 bases). Germline V CDR1 and CDR2: MNHEY, SVGAGI. V lost 8 bases and J lost 10, with 18 bases in between. The CDR3 is 13 residues long. The CDR3 bases are TGTGCCAGCCCCATGGCGGGGAGTCGGGAGCAGTTCTTC. Amino acid sequence: CASPMAGSREQFF.

Points on this clone: The same CDR3 is also encoded by other DNA sequences in this sample. The chain carries TRBV5-5 and TRBJ1-5; D gene unclear. Trimming left V 2 bases short and J 1 base short, with 4 bases between. Germline values: CDR1 SGHKS, CDR2 YYEKEE (reference sequence). This CDR3 is 13 amino acids long. The CDR3 loop reads CASSFGSNQPQHF. The CDR3 bases are TGTGCCAGCAGCTTTGGCAGCAATCAGCCCCAGCATTTT.

This chain links TRBV5-6 with TRBJ1-3, with a possible D match to TRBD1 (6 bases). Germline CDR1 SGHDT, CDR2 YYEEEE. Trimming removed 1 base from V and 10 bases from J, with 21 bases in between. The CDR3 is 16 amino acids. This CDR3 is CASSLNPGLPTGTIYF. Here the CDR3 DNA reads TGTGCCAGCAGCTTGAATCCGGGTCTTCCAACAGGGACCATATATTTT.

The chain combines TRBV27 with TRBJ2-5; 7 nucleotides align to TRBD1. CDR1 MNHEY and CDR2 SMNVEV come from the germline V gene (reference sequence). The ends lost 6 bases at V and 1 base at J; junction bases unmatched: 8. The CDR3 spans 15 residues. As DNA, the CDR3 is TGTGCCAGCAGCCCCTTAGACAGGGCCCAAGAGACCCAGTACTTC. Encoded protein: CASSPLDRAQETQYF.